This T cell receptor (beta chain) was found in a study of beta chain features in type 1 diabetes (dated by TCRdb to about 2018). Regarding the study in general: Patients and healthy donors did not differ in mean age, gender distribution, total cell number or subset yield. Across all samples, 90 million to 130 million sorted cells were examined, and cell number per subset correlated strongly with RNA yield. Naive and central memory subsets were obtained from all 28 donors, but regulatory and stem cell-like memory subsets were isolated from only 8 patients and roughly eight healthy donors. The study compared the TCRB repertoires of sorted circulating CD4+ T cell subsets in recently diagnosed type 1 diabetes patients with those in matched healthy donors. Study-wide conclusions, independent of this receptor: Only small numbers of individuals were included in the HLA sub-analyses, which left unresolved whether HLA type had any influence on TCRB rearrangement. The naive, central memory and regulatory TCRB repertoires appeared to resemble one another more closely among patients than among healthy donors. Because cDNA rather than genomic DNA was sequenced, highly expressing activated cells could have been over-represented, although no difference in activation and CD3 levels was found between groups. Fewer insertions and more nucleotide deletions at VDJ recombination sites were observed in patients with type 1 diabetes, implying thymic rearrangement abnormalities. Shorter templates might be favored by PCR, yet because patient and control samples were amplified and corrected together, any such skew would affect both groups equally. A moderate but significant shortening of TCRB CDR3 length was observed in type 1 diabetes patients in all four CD4+ subsets.

The entire amount of isolated RNA was reverse transcribed using the High Capacity cDNA Reverse Transcription Kit, so the sequenced TCRB transcripts were expressed ones. Naive, central memory and regulatory T cell samples underwent deep immunoSEQ sequencing, averaging around 3.9 million total reads per sample. Sorted cells were lysed in RLT buffer, and RNA was extracted using DNase-treated RNeasy Micro or Mini kits according to cell number. To prevent cross-contamination, each cell subset was processed individually, whereas patient and healthy donor samples were processed jointly. The immunoSEQ multiplex PCR was used to amplify TCRB sequences from cDNA, generating 87-bp fragments that spanned the CDR3 region. The amplicons were sequenced using the Illumina HiSeq platform. In the source study's methods: Synthetic template baselines were used to correct PCR bias computationally, reads within Hamming distance 2 were collapsed, and singletons that could not be merged were discarded. By aligning reads against IMGT, V, D and J genes, CDR3 length, and insertions or deletions at six rearrangement sites were assigned. Within each subset, clonotype counts were normalized to sorted cell number, after which true diversity and Gini coefficients were computed with the tcR R package. The overlap coefficient, calculated on TCRB nucleotide sequences, was used to measure repertoire sharing. TCRdb's version of the immuneACCESS table is confined to in-frame rearrangements and falls short of the full clone set. An unresolved V gene accounts for under half of the shortfall where checked; the remainder is of unknown origin. That table furnishes V, J and clone size, whereas the DNA furnished D and trimming. The sample yields roughly 140,000 clones; roughly 10% were counted once. Over 2% of the sample rests with the top ten.

Each donor gave one peripheral blood draw, averaging approximately 0.11 L, which was collected into heparinised tubes. A BD FACSAria II and a panel including CD45RO, CCR7, CD25, CD127, CD95 and CD27 were used to sort naive, central memory, regulatory and stem cell-like memory CD4+ T cells. Purity was above 98% for every sorted population. PBMCs were isolated right away by Lymphoprep density gradient centrifugation and were stained directly, without culture. To minimize batch effects, samples were stained and sorted in pairs, one healthy donor with one patient per experiment. CDR1 and CDR2 are read off the germline V gene as MNHEY and SVGAGI. The CDR3 numbers 14 residues from cysteine through phenylalanine. Only the CDR3 part of the read is kept: 42 bases, read in frame from the first base. Cut back by 6 bases and 3 bases, the V and J ends lie 12 bases apart. This clone was seen only a few times. This clone's antigen is unknown. No quality values exist for individual bases; no much larger clone is one base distant.

The rearranged chain carries TRBV6-5 and TRBJ1-5; the D gene is unclear. Specimen: central memory CD4+ T cells from blood. This clonotype was obtained from a young man in good health. The CDR3 region: CASSSRGFNQPQHF. The DNA sequence is as follows: TGTGCCAGCAGCTCGCGGGGATTCAATCAGCCCCAGCATTTT.